The text below deals with one TCR beta chain. This sample was included in a study of early T cells in non-severe SARS-CoV-2 infection. Separate cDNA molecules each had unique molecular identifiers attached to them. MiXCR was run by TCRdb on the 5' RACE reads, yielding one entry per CDR3 protein. The sample shows roughly 99,000 distinct CDR3 sequences, roughly 12% of them seen only once. The CDR3 covers 13 residues. The V end was cut by 4 bases, the J end by 8 bases, with 14 bases between. From germline, CDR1 is WNHNN and CDR2 SYGVQD (reference sequence). The sample in question was whole blood, obtained at baseline. The chain joins TRBV10-1 to TRBJ1-2; D is unresolved. The TCR originated in an adult who was a healthcare worker with PCR-confirmed SARS-CoV-2 infection or an uninfected control (not recorded which). CDR3 in amino acids: CASSGDKGGGYTF. CDR3 DNA: TGCGCCAGCAGTGGGGATAAGGGAGGCGGCTACACCTTC.